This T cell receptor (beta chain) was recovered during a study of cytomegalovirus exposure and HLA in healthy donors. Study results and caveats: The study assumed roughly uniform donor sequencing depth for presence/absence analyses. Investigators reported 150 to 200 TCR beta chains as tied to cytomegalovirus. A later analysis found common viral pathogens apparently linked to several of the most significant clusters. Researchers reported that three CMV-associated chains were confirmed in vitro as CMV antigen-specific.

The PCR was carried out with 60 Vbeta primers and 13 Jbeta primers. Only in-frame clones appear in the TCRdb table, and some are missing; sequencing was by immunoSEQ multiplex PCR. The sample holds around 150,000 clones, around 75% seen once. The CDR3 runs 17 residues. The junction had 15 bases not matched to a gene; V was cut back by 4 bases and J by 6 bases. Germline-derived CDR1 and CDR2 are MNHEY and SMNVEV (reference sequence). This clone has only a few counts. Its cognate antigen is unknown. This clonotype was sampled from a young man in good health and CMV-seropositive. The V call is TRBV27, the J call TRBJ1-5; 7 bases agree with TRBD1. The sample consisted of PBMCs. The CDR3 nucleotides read TGTGCCAGCAGTTCCCTAACGACAGGGTTCGTCGGTCAGCCCCAGCATTTT. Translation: CASSSLTTGFVGQPQHF.